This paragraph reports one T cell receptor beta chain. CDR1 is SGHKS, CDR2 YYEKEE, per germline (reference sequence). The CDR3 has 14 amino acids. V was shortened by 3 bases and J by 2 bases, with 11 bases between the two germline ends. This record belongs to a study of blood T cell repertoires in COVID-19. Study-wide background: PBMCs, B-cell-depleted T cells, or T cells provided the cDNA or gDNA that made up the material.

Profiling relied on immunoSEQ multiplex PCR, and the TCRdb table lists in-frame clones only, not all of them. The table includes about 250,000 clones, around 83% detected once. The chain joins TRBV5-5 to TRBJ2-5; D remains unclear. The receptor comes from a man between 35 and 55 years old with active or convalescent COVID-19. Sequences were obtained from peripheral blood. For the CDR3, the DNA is TGTGCCAGCAGCTCCTTGACAATACAAGAGACCCAGTACTTC. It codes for CASSSLTIQETQYF.